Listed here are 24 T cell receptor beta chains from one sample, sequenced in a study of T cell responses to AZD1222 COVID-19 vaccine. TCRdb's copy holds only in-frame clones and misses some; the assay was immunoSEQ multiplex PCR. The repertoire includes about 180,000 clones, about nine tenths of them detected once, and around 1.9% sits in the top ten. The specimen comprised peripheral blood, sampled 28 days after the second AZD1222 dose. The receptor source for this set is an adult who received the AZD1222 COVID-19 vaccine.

This CDR3 is CASSSVKGGGNTIYF. As DNA, the CDR3 is TGTGCCAGCAGCTCAGTAAAGGGGGGAGGCAACACCATATATTTT. The J gene is TRBJ1-3, the V gene TRBV7-2; perhaps TRBD1 as D (6 bases). Germline V gene sequence: CDR1 SGHTA, CDR2 FQGNSA. The V end lost 4 bases, the J end lost 7 bases, and 17 bases lay between the germline ends. The CDR3 is 15 amino acids. The complete variable domain, with remaining parts taken from reference TRBV7-2 and TRBJ1-3, reads GAGVSQSPSNKVTEKGKDVELRCDPISGHTALYWYRQSLGQGLEFLIYFQGNSAPDKSGLPSDRFSAERTGGSVSTLTIQRTQQEDSAVYLCASSSVKGGGNTIYFGEGSWLTVV.

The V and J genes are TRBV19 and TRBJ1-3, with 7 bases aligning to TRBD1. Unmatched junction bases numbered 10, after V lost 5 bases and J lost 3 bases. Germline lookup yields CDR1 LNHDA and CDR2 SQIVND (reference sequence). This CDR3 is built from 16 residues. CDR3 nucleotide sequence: TGTGCCAGTAGTCCTCCGCACAGGGGAGGTGGAAACACCATATATTTT. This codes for CASSPPHRGGGNTIYF.

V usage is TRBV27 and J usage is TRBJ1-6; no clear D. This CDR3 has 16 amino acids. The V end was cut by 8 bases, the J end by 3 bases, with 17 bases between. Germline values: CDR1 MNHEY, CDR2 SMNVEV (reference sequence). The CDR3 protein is CASGQVGQLYNSPLHF. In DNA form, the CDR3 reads TGTGCCAGCGGCCAGGTAGGTCAGCTCTATAATTCACCCCTCCACTTT.

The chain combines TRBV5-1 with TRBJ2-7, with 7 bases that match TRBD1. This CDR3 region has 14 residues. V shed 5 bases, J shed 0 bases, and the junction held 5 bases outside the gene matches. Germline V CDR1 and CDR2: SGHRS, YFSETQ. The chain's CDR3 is CASSPGDSSYEQYF. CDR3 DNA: TGCGCCAGCAGTCCAGGGGACAGCTCCTACGAGCAGTACTTC.

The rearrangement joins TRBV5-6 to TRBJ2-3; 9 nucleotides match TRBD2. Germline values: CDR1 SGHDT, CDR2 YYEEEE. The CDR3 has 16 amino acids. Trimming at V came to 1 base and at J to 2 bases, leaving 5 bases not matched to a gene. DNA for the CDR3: TGTGCCAGCAGCTTGCTAGCGGGGAATCCCACAGATACGCAGTATTTT. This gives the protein CASSLLAGNPTDTQYF. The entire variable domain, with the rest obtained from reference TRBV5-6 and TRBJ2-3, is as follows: DAGVTQSPTHLIKTRGQQVTLRCSPKSGHDTVSWYQQALGQGPQFIFQYYEEEERQRGNFPDRFSGHQFPNYSSELNVNALLLGDSALYLCASSLLAGNPTDTQYFGPGTRLTVL.

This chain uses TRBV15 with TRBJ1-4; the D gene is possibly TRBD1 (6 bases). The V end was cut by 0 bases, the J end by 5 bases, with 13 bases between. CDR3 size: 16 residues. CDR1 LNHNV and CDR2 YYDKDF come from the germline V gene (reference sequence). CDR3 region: CATSRDAGEGNEKLFF. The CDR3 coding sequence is TGTGCCACCAGCAGAGATGCAGGGGAGGGAAATGAAAAACTGTTTTTT.

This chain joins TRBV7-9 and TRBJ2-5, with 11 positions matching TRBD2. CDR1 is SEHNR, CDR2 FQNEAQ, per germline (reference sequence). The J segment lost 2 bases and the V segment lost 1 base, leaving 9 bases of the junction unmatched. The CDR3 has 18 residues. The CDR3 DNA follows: TGTGCCAGCAGCTTAGGGAGGATAGCGGGGGGGAAACAAGAGACCCAGTACTTC. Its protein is CASSLGRIAGGKQETQYF.

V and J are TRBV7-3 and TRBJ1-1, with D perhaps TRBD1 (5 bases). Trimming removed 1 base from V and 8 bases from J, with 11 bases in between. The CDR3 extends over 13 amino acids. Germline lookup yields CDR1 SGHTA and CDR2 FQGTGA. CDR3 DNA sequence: TGTGCCAGCAGCTTAATCCGGACACCCGAAGCTTTCTTT. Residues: CASSLIRTPEAFF.

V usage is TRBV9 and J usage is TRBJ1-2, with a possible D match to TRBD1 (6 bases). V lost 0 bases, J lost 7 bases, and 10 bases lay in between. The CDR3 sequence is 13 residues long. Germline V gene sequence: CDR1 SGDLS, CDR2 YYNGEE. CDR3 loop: CASSVEGGGGYTF. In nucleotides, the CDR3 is TGTGCCAGCAGCGTAGAGGGGGGCGGTGGCTACACCTTC.

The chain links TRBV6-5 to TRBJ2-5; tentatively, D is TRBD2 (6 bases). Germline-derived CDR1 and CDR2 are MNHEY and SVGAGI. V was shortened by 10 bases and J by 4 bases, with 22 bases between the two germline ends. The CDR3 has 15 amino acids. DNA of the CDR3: TGTGCCACCTCTAGGATGCGGGCCGGGGGAGAGACCCAGTACTTC. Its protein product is CATSRMRAGGETQYF.

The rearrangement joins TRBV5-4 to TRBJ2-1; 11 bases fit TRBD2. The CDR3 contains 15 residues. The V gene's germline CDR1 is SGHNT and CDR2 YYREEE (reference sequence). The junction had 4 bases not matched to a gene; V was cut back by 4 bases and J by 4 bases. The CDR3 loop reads CASSVGTSGYNEQFF. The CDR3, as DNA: TGTGCCAGCAGCGTCGGGACTAGCGGATACAATGAGCAGTTCTTC.

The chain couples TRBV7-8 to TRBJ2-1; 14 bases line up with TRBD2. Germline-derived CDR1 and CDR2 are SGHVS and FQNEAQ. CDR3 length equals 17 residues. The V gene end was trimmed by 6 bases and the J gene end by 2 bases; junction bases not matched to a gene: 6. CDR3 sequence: CASSSGLAGAPYNEQFF. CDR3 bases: TGTGCCAGCAGTTCGGGACTAGCGGGGGCCCCCTACAATGAGCAGTTCTTC.

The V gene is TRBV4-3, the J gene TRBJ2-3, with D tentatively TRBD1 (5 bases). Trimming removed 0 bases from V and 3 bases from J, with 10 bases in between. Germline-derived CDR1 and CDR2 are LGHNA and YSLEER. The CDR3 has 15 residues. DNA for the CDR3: TGCGCCAGCAGCCAAGAATCAGGGTTTACAGATACGCAGTATTTT. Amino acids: CASSQESGFTDTQYF.

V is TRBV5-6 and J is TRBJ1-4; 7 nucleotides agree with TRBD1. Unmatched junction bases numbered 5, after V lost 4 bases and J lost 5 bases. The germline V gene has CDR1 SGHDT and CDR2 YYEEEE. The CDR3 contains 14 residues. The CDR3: CASSRRGNNEKLFF. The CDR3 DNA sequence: TGTGCCAGCAGCCGCAGGGGGAACAATGAAAAACTGTTTTTT.

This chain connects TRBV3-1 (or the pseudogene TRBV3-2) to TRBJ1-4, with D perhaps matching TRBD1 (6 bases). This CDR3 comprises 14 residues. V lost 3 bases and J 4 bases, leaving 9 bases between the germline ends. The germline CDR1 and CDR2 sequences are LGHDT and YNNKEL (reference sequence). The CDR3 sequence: CASSQRTDNEKLFF. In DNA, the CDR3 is TGTGCCAGCAGCCAGAGGACAGATAATGAAAAACTGTTTTTT.

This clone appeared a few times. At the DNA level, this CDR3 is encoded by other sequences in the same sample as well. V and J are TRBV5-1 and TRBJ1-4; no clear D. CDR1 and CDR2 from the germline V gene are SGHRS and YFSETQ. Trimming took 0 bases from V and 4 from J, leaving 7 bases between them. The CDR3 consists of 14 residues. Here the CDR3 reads CASSLGGINEKLFF. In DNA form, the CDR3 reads TGCGCCAGCAGCTTGGGTGGGATTAATGAAAAACTGTTTTTT.

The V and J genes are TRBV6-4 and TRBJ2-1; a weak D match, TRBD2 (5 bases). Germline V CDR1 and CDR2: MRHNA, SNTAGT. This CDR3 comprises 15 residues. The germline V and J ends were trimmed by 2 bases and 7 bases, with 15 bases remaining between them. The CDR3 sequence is CASSDRASTGNEQFF. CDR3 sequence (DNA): TGTGCCAGCAGTGACAGGGCTTCGACGGGGAATGAGCAGTTCTTC.

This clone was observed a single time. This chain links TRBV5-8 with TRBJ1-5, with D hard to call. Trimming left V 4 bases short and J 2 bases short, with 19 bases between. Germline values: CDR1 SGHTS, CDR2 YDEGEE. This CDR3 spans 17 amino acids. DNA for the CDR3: TGTGCCAGCAGCCCCCAATTGGCCGGGTTTCGCAATCAGCCCCAGCATTTT. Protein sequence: CASSPQLAGFRNQPQHF.

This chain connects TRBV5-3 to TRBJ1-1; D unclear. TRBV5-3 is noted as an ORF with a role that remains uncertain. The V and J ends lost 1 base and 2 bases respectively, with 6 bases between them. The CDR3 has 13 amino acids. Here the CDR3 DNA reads TGTGCCAGAAGCTTGACAGTTAACACTGAAGCTTTCTTT. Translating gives CARSLTVNTEAFF.

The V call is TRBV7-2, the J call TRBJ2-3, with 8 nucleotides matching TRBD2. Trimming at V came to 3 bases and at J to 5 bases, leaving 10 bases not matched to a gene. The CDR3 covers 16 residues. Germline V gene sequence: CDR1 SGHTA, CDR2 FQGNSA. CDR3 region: CASSLLRGGPEDTQYF. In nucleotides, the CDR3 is TGTGCCAGCAGCTTGTTACGGGGGGGCCCAGAAGATACGCAGTATTTT.

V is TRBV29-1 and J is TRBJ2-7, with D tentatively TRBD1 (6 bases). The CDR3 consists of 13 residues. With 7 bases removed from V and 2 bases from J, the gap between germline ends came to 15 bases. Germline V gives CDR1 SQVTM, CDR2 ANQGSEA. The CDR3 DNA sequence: TGCAGCGCCCTGGCTGAGGGGGCCTACGAGCAGTACTTC. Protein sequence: CSALAEGAYEQYF.

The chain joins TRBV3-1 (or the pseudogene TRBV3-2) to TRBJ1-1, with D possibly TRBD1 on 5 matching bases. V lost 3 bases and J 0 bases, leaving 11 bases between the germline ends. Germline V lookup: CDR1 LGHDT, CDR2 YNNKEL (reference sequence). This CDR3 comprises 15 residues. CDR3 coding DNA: TGTGCCAGCAGCCACCCCAGGGCCATGAACACTGAAGCTTTCTTT. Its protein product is CASSHPRAMNTEAFF.

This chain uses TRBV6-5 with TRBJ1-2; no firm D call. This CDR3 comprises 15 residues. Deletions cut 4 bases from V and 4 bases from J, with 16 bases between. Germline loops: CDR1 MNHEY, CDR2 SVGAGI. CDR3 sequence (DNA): TGTGCCAGCAGTTCGCACCAACTACTGGGCTATGGCTACACCTTC. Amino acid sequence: CASSSHQLLGYGYTF.

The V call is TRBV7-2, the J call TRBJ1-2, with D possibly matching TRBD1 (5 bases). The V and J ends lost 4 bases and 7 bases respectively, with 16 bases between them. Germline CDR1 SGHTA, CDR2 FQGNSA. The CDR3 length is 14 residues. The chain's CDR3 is CASSSNRFLGGYTF. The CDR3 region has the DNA TGTGCCAGCAGCTCTAACAGGTTCCTCGGTGGCTACACCTTC.